These 30 T cell receptor beta chains share one sample of origin, sequenced in a study of blood T cells in healthy people across ages. Together with a sample-barcoded 5' primer, a J-beta primer mix was included in a second PCR lasting about 6 to 11 cycles. Using its own MiXCR run on the 5' RACE reads, TCRdb lists one record per CDR3 protein. The table shows about 1.8 million distinct CDR3 sequences, with roughly 52% occurring only once. The sequenced sample was blood. These TCRs come from a woman in her forties in good health.

V usage is TRBV12-3 or TRBV12-4 and J usage is TRBJ1-5; no firm D call. V was cut by 4 bases and J by 0 bases, with 16 bases left in between. The CDR3 covers 17 residues. CDR3 amino acids: CASSSPSWRDSNQPQHF. The CDR3 region has the DNA TGTGCCAGCAGTTCCCCTTCCTGGAGAGATAGCAATCAGCCCCAGCATTTT.

This chain joins TRBV19 and TRBJ2-1; D remains unclear. The germline V and J ends were trimmed by 0 bases and 5 bases, with 8 bases remaining between them. The CDR3 has 14 amino acids. The germline V gene encodes CDR1 LNHDA and CDR2 SQIVND (reference sequence). The DNA of the CDR3 is TGTGCCAGTAGTATAGACCCCGTAAACAATGAGCAGTTCTTC. Its protein is CASSIDPVNNEQFF.

V usage is TRBV3-1 and J usage is TRBJ1-1; D unclear. Trimming shortened V by 4 bases and J by 7 bases, and 7 bases separated the two germline ends. From germline, CDR1 is LGHDT and CDR2 YNNKEL (reference sequence). CDR3 length equals 11 residues. CDR3 sequence reads: CASSRLFEAFF. In DNA, the CDR3 is TGTGCCAGCAGCCGACTTTTTGAAGCTTTCTTT.

The rearrangement links TRBV5-1 to TRBJ2-7, with D maybe TRBD2 (5 bases). Deletions cut 4 bases from V and 4 bases from J, with 15 bases between. CDR3 length: 14 amino acids. Per germline, CDR1 SGHRS and CDR2 YFSETQ. Here the CDR3 DNA reads TGCGCCAGCAGCCCGGGGTGGGAGACGTACGAGCAGTACTTC. Translating it yields CASSPGWETYEQYF.

This clonotype has more than one count but fewer than ten. CDR3 residues: CASTNGGITDEQYF. As DNA, the CDR3 is TGTGCCAGCACCAACGGGGGGATAACAGACGAGCAGTACTTC. The J gene is TRBJ2-7, the V gene TRBV12-3 or TRBV12-4, with 7 bases lining up with TRBD2. The CDR3 sequence is 14 residues long. V shed 7 bases and J 5 bases; nucleotides not matched to a gene: 11.

V usage is TRBV6-2 or TRBV6-3 and J usage is TRBJ2-3; D not certain. Trimming shortened V by 6 bases and J by 1 base, and 11 bases separated the two germline ends. The CDR3 has 14 residues. CDR1 and CDR2 (germline): MNHEY, SVGEGT. The CDR3 nucleotides are TGTGCCAGCAGAGATATGGACGGCACAGATACGCAGTATTTT. Amino acid sequence: CASRDMDGTDTQYF.

This chain joins TRBV28 and TRBJ2-7; 11 bases agree with TRBD2. The DNA end is a closer match to TRBJ2-4, so the J assignment may be wrong. The germline CDR1 and CDR2 sequences are MDHEN and SYDVKM. The CDR3 totals 15 residues. CDR3 amino acids: CASYTLAGGPNIQYF. For the CDR3, the DNA is TGTGCCAGCTACACCTTAGCGGGGGGGCCAAACATTCAGTACTTC.

The chain employs TRBV4-3 and TRBJ2-5, with D possibly matching TRBD2 (5 bases). CDR1 is LGHNA, CDR2 YSLEER, per germline. With 0 bases removed from V and 2 bases from J, the gap between germline ends came to 16 bases. The CDR3 covers 17 residues. CDR3 sequence reads: CASSQEDRTPGQETQYF. For the CDR3, the DNA is TGCGCCAGCAGCCAAGAAGACCGGACTCCCGGGCAAGAGACCCAGTACTTC.

The rearrangement links TRBV27 to TRBJ2-7; either TRBD1 or TRBD2 may fit D (5 bases each). CDR3 length: 14 residues. V dropped 3 bases and J dropped 7 bases, with 16 bases sitting between them. Germline V gene sequence: CDR1 MNHEY, CDR2 SMNVEV (reference sequence). This chain's CDR3 is CASSFGGTYNEQYF. CDR3 bases: TGTGCCAGCAGTTTTGGGGGAACCTACAATGAGCAGTACTTC.

On this clonotype: Compared with germline, one end of the junction differs, possibly owing to a read error. The rearrangement links TRBV4-1 to TRBJ2-7, with 10 nucleotides matching TRBD2. The J call may be in error: the DNA end matches TRBJ2-5 better. In germline, CDR1 is MGHRA, CDR2 YSYEKL. The CDR3 contains 15 residues. Written as DNA, the CDR3 is TGCGCCAGCAGCTACAGACTAGCGGGTCAAGGGACCCAGTACTTC. Translated, it gives CASSYRLAGQGTQYF.

Concerning this clonotype: A much larger clone lies one base from this, so it may be a read error. The chain uses TRBV5-5 and TRBJ2-7; 7 bases match TRBD1. J gave up 3 bases and V 5 bases, and 5 bases lay outside the gene matches. Germline V gene sequence: CDR1 SGHKS, CDR2 YYEKEE (reference sequence). The CDR3 has 13 amino acids. In DNA, the CDR3 is TGTGCCAGCAGGGGGACAGCGTACTACGAGCAGTACTTC. It encodes CASRGTAYYEQYF.

The V gene is TRBV9, the J gene TRBJ2-1, with 9 bases fitting TRBD2. V lost 3 bases, J lost 6 bases, and 10 bases stayed unmatched. The V gene's germline CDR1 is SGDLS and CDR2 YYNGEE. This CDR3 is built from 16 residues. The CDR3 spells CASSARTAGGPNEQFF. In DNA form, the CDR3 reads TGTGCCAGCAGCGCCAGGACAGCGGGGGGCCCCAATGAGCAGTTCTTC.

The chain is built from TRBV12-3 or TRBV12-4 and TRBJ2-1, with D unclear. The CDR3 contains 15 residues. V lost 3 bases and J lost 5, with 14 bases in between. CDR3 nucleotides: TGTGCCAGCAGTTTTAGAACCGGGCCAAACAATGAGCAGTTCTTC. It specifies CASSFRTGPNNEQFF.

This clonotype was observed once. The chain couples TRBV18 to TRBJ2-1, with unresolved D. The CDR3 totals 13 residues. V lost 3 bases and J 8 bases, leaving 11 bases between the germline ends. Germline V gene sequence: CDR1 KGHSH, CDR2 LQKENI. In DNA, the CDR3 is TGTGCCAGCTCACCCGTTGTTGTGGATGAGCAGTTCTTC. The encoded protein is CASSPVVVDEQFF.

The chain has TRBV20-1 and TRBJ2-3; the D gene is possibly TRBD2 (5 bases). The germline V gene encodes CDR1 DFQATT and CDR2 SNEGSKA (reference sequence). This CDR3 comprises 12 residues. V gave up 3 bases and J gave up 6 bases, with 10 bases separating them. The CDR3 region has the DNA TGCAGTGCTAGTGTGTGGGAGGATACGCAGTATTTT. This translates into CSASVWEDTQYF.

The chain is built from TRBV9 and TRBJ2-1; D is uncertain. V lost 4 bases, J lost 8 bases, and 10 bases lay in between. The CDR3 totals 12 residues. CDR1 is SGDLS, CDR2 YYNGEE, per germline. CDR3 in DNA: TGTGCCAGCAGCTACACCCAGTATGAGCAGTTCTTC. Translating gives CASSYTQYEQFF.

With regard to this clonotype: One end of the junction does not line up with germline, which may come from a read error. The chain carries TRBV14 and TRBJ2-5; 9 bases are shared with TRBD1. Germline V gives CDR1 SGHDN, CDR2 FVKESK. The CDR3 consists of 16 residues. CDR3 sequence reads: CASSPGLRTGEETRYF. DNA for the CDR3: TGTGCCAGCAGCCCGGGATTAAGGACAGGGGAAGAGACCCGGTACTTC.

This clonotype was found many times. J is TRBJ2-1 and V is TRBV10-3; D unclear. Trimming left V 1 base short and J 0 bases short, with 10 bases between. Germline CDR1 and CDR2: ENHRY and SYGVKD. The CDR3 contains 16 residues. The CDR3 DNA reads TGTGCCATCAGTGAGTTTTCCCAATTCTCCTACAATGAGCAGTTCTTC. Translation gives CAISEFSQFSYNEQFF.

In its sample, this clonotype was seen a few times. The chain combines TRBV2 with TRBJ2-1, with a possible D match to TRBD2 (6 bases). Trimming took 7 bases from V and 2 from J, leaving 12 bases between them. This CDR3 spans 14 amino acids. The germline gives CDR1 SNHLY, CDR2 FYNNEI. CDR3 sequence: CASIRGLTYNEQFF. The CDR3 DNA is TGTGCCAGCATCCGAGGACTAACCTACAATGAGCAGTTCTTC.

A single count supports this clonotype. The J gene is TRBJ1-1, the V gene TRBV6-5; no definite D call. CDR3 length: 14 amino acids. V lost 6 bases and J lost 0, with 11 bases in between. The V gene's germline CDR1 is MNHEY and CDR2 SVGAGI. The DNA for the CDR3 is TGTGCCAGCAGATCTGGCAGGCTGAACACTGAAGCTTTCTTT. Protein sequence: CASRSGRLNTEAFF.

The chain uses TRBV24-1 and TRBJ1-2, with TRBD1 matching over 7 bases. The CDR3 length is 14 residues. V was clipped by 7 bases and J by 6 bases; unmatched bases: 10. Germline CDR1 is KGHDR and CDR2 is SFDVKD. The CDR3 region has the DNA TGTGCCACCAGGGCGCAGGGGGGAAACGATGGCTACACCTTC. This codes for CATRAQGGNDGYTF.

This clonotype was seen more than once but under ten times. CDR3: CASTPLTGAGISDTQYF. The CDR3 DNA reads as TGTGCCAGCACCCCGTTGACAGGGGCAGGTATCTCAGATACGCAGTATTTT. This sequence joins TRBV27 and TRBJ2-3; 8 bases are a match to TRBD1. The trim removed 7 bases at V and 4 bases at J, leaving 16 bases unmatched. This CDR3 contains 17 residues. Germline-derived CDR1 and CDR2 are MNHEY and SMNVEV (reference sequence).

The chain carries TRBV7-2 and TRBJ2-5, with 10 bases that match TRBD1. The CDR3 is made up of 12 amino acids. Germline-derived CDR1 and CDR2 are SGHTA and FQGNSA. After removal of 6 bases from V and 11 bases from J, the junction contained 6 bases not matched to a gene. As DNA, the CDR3 is TGTGCCAGCAGGGGTGGGACAGGGGAGCAGTACTTC. It encodes CASRGGTGEQYF.

J is TRBJ2-5 and V is TRBV5-1; possibly TRBD1 for D (6 bases). Between the trimmed V and J ends, which lost 0 bases and 2 bases, there was a span of 14 bases. The V gene's germline CDR1 is SGHRS and CDR2 YFSETQ. The CDR3 extends over 16 amino acids. The CDR3 protein is CASSLVLQGGQETQYF. The DNA of the CDR3 is TGCGCCAGCAGCTTGGTTCTACAGGGTGGACAAGAGACCCAGTACTTC. The full variable domain, rest sourced from reference TRBV5-1 and TRBJ2-5, is KAGVTQTPRYLIKTRGQQVTLSCSPISGHRSVSWYQQTPGQGLQFLFEYFSETQRNKGNFPGRFSGRQFSNSRSEMNVSTLELGDSALYLCASSLVLQGGQETQYFGPGTRLLVL.

This chain connects TRBV4-1 to TRBJ2-7, with a tentative D call TRBD1 (6 bases). V dropped 7 bases and J dropped 7 bases, with 17 bases sitting between them. CDR1 is MGHRA and CDR2 is YSYEKL in the germline V gene. This CDR3 has 13 residues. CDR3 sequence reads: CASNQAQGREQYF. The CDR3 DNA sequence: TGCGCCAGCAACCAGGCTCAGGGGAGAGAGCAGTACTTC.

A single count supports this clonotype. The chain uses TRBV20-1 and TRBJ2-5; tentatively, D is TRBD1 or TRBD2 (5 bases each). Trimming took 0 bases from V and 4 from J, leaving 12 bases between them. Germline V gene lookup returns CDR1 DFQATT and CDR2 SNEGSKA (reference sequence). The CDR3 sequence is 14 residues long. The chain's CDR3 is CSARDPGTTETQYF. CDR3 in DNA: TGCAGTGCTAGAGATCCCGGGACCACAGAGACCCAGTACTTC.

The genes are TRBV12-3 or TRBV12-4 and TRBJ1-4, with D hard to call. The CDR3 covers 14 residues. V lost 4 bases, J lost 6 bases, and 12 bases lay in between. In DNA, the CDR3 is TGTGCCAGCAGTTCGACGGGTGGGCATGAAAAACTGTTTTTT. Its protein product is CASSSTGGHEKLFF.

This clonotype was counted a few times. The J gene is TRBJ2-5, the V gene TRBV2, with no clear D. The CDR3 length is 14 residues. The V gene lost 1 base and the J gene lost 3 bases, with 9 bases spanning the gap. The germline V gene has CDR1 SNHLY and CDR2 FYNNEI. The CDR3 region has the DNA TGTGCCAGCAGTGAAGAGTTGGGCGAAGAGACCCAGTACTTC. It codes for CASSEELGEETQYF.

The chain joins TRBV7-9 to TRBJ2-5; 9 nucleotides align to TRBD1. The tail of the sequence fits TRBJ2-7 better, so the J call may be wrong. This CDR3 has 14 residues. The germline V gene encodes CDR1 SEHNR and CDR2 FQNEAQ (reference sequence). CDR3 nucleotides: TGTGCCAGCAGCATGCCGGGACAGGGCTTCGAGCAGTACTTC. This encodes CASSMPGQGFEQYF.

This chain uses TRBV4-3 with TRBJ2-1; possible D gene TRBD2, 6 bases. The J call may be incorrect, as the DNA end agrees better with TRBJ2-7. CDR1 and CDR2 (germline): LGHNA, YSLEER. This CDR3 has 15 residues. The CDR3 DNA reads as TGCGCCAGCAGCCAAGAAGGAGGGAGGTACAATGAGCAGTACTTC. Translating gives CASSQEGGRYNEQYF.